The source of this TCR beta chain is a study of cytomegalovirus exposure and HLA in healthy donors. The protocol was immunoSEQ multiplex PCR, while the TCRdb copy is restricted to in-frame clones and leaves out a portion. Of 200,000 to 300,000 clones listed, more than 75% are singletons. Study-level points and caveats: Accounts indicate the classifier identified cytomegalovirus status with strong specificity and sensitivity. The investigators catalogued 164 TCR beta chains as cytomegalovirus-associated. Through in vitro validation, three CMV-associated chains were shown to be specific for CMV antigens.

Regarding this clone: Its antigen is still unknown.

Source material: PBMCs. The clonotype was recovered from a man younger than 30 in good health and CMV-seropositive.

This CDR3 is CASRDSLGLGNTGELFF. The CDR3 DNA follows: TGTGCCAGCAGGGATAGCCTTGGACTGGGAAACACCGGGGAGCTGTTTTTT. The chain links TRBV25-1 to TRBJ2-2; tentatively, D is TRBD2 (5 bases). This CDR3 comprises 17 residues. V was trimmed by 6 bases and J by 2 bases, leaving 19 bases between them. The germline CDR1 and CDR2 sequences are MGHDK and SYGVNS.